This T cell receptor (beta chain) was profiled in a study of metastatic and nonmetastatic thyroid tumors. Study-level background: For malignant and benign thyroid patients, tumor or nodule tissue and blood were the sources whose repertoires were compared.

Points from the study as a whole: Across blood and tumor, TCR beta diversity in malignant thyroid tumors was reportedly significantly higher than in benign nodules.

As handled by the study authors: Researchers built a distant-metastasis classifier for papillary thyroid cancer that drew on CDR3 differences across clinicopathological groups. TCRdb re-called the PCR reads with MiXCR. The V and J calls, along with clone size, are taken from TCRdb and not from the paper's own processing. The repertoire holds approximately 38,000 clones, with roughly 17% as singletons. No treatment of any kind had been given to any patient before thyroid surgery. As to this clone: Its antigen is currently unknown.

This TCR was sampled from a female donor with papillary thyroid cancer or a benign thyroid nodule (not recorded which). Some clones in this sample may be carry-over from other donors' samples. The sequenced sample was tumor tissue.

The CDR3 DNA is TGTGCCAGCTCACCCCGCGGACGGCAGCTGAATGAAAAACTGTTTTTT. It yields the protein CASSPRGRQLNEKLFF. V is TRBV18 and J is TRBJ1-4; no definite D call. Germline V gene data show CDR1 as KGHSH and CDR2 as LQKENI. This CDR3 has 16 residues. The V end was cut by 3 bases, the J end by 5 bases, with 16 bases between.